This note documents a single TCR beta chain sequence. The antigen is not known. Produced via immunoSEQ multiplex PCR; TCRdb's table is partial and in-frame only. This sample has 75,000 to 100,000 clones; about 93% occur once, and the top ten carry around 0.17%. This sample was included in a study of graft-versus-host responses after intestinal transplantation. The study, taken as a whole, reports: GvH clones detected in recipient marrow included some appearing first in ileum or blood.

The sample in question was unstimulated CD4+ T cells sorted from spleen or lymph node cells, obtained before intestinal transplant. The clonotype comes from a human donor who received an intestinal transplant.

The chain's CDR3 is CASRTPGTYEQYF. Written as DNA, the CDR3 is TGTGCCAGCAGAACTCCGGGGACCTACGAGCAGTACTTC. The chain is built from TRBV7-2 and TRBJ2-7; a possible D gene is TRBD2 (5 bases). CDR1 is SGHTA, CDR2 FQGNSA, per germline. V was cut by 6 bases and J by 2 bases, with 11 bases left in between. The CDR3 length is 13 residues.